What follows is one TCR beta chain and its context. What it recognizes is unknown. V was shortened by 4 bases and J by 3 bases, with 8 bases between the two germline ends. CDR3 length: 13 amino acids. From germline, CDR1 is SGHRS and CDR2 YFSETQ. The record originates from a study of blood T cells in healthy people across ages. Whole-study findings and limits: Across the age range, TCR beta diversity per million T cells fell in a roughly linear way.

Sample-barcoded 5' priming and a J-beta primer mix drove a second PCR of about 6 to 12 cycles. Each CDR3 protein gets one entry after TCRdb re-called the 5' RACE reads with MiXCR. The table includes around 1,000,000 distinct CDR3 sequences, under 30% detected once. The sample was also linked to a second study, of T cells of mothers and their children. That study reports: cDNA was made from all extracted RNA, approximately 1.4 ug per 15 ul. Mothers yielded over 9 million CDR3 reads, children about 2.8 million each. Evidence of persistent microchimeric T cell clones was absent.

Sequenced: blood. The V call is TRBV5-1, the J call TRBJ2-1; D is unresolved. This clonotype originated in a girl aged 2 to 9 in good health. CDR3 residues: CASSPINYNEQFF. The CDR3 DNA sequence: TGCGCCAGCAGCCCGATTAACTACAATGAGCAGTTCTTC.